A single sample is the source of the 10 T cell receptor beta chains below, sequenced in a study of tumor and adjacent non-tumor tissue in lung cancer. TCRbeta libraries were built with three rounds of nested PCR, modified from ARM-PCR. TCRdb redid the calling of the multiplex PCR reads with MiXCR, one entry per CDR3 protein. The repertoire holds about 200,000 distinct CDR3 sequences, with less than 80% as singletons. This sample's RNA came from whole unsorted tissue. Source material: lung tumor tissue. These receptor sequences come from a man aged 55-75 years with non-small cell lung cancer.

The rearrangement uses TRBV4-2 and TRBJ2-5; TRBD2 is a possible D gene (5 bases). V lost 0 bases, J lost 1 base, and 12 bases lay in between. The CDR3 length is 16 residues. Germline V gene lookup returns CDR1 LGHNA and CDR2 YNFKEQ. CDR3: CASSQDNLASQETQYF. CDR3 nucleotides: TGTGCCAGCAGCCAAGATAATTTAGCGTCCCAAGAGACCCAGTACTTC.

In regard to this clonotype: One end of the junction is discordant with germline, which a read error may explain. V is TRBV20-1 and J is TRBJ2-3, with 11 bases lining up with TRBD2. This CDR3 spans 16 amino acids. The germline V gene has CDR1 DFQATT and CDR2 SNEGSKA (reference sequence). The CDR3 loop is CNARAPSGGPTDTQYF. CDR3 in DNA: TGCAATGCTAGAGCTCCTAGCGGGGGGCCGACAGATACGCAGTATTTT.

The chain joins TRBV6-1 to TRBJ2-7, with D perhaps being TRBD1 or TRBD2 (7 bases each). CDR1 is MNHNS and CDR2 is SASEGT in the germline V gene. V was clipped by 10 bases and J by 6 bases, with 25 bases between them. The CDR3 has 15 amino acids. CDR3 loop: CAIRGRDGSLSEQYF. The CDR3 DNA reads TGTGCCATCAGGGGGAGGGACGGTAGCCTCTCCGAGCAGTACTTC.

This clonotype was detected ten times or more. V and J are TRBV20-1 and TRBJ2-7, with 10 positions matching TRBD2. The CDR3 covers 16 residues. The J segment lost 6 bases and the V segment lost 0 bases, leaving 11 bases of the junction unmatched. Germline V gene sequence: CDR1 DFQATT, CDR2 SNEGSKA (reference sequence). The CDR3 nucleotides are TGCAGTGCTAGAGATACCGGGACTAGCGTTTCTGGCGAGCAGTACTTC. It translates to CSARDTGTSVSGEQYF.

Details on this clonotype: The junction departs from the called germline gene at one end, perhaps through a read error. The chain carries TRBV20-1 and TRBJ1-6, with D possibly being TRBD1 (5 bases). Per the germline V gene, CDR1 is DFQATT and CDR2 is SNEGSKA (reference sequence). This CDR3 region has 16 residues. CDR3 coding DNA: TGCAGTGCTAGGGAACAACGGGGGGTCTCAGATTCACCCCTTCACTTT. It codes for CSAREQRGVSDSPLHF.

Points on this clonotype: This may be a read error: a much more frequent sequence differs by one nucleotide. The rearrangement links TRBV29-1 to TRBJ2-5, with 7 bases aligning to TRBD1. The CDR3 covers 12 residues. From germline, CDR1 is SQVTM and CDR2 ANQGSEA. The CDR3 reads CSVVDRQETEYF. The CDR3 nucleotides are TGCAGCGTTGTGGACAGGCAAGAGACCGAGTACTTC.

The chain employs TRBV20-1 and TRBJ1-1; D perhaps matches TRBD1 (6 bases). Per the germline V gene, CDR1 is DFQATT and CDR2 is SNEGSKA (reference sequence). Trimming took 0 bases from V and 4 from J, leaving 18 bases between them. The CDR3 is made up of 16 amino acids. In DNA, the CDR3 is TGCAGTGCTAGAGACCCCAGGACAGTTCTGATCACTGAAGCTTTCTTT. Translating it yields CSARDPRTVLITEAFF.

This clonotype appeared once. Compared with germline, one end of the junction differs, possibly owing to a read error. V gene TRBV6-2 or TRBV6-3 combines with J gene TRBJ2-2; maybe TRBD2 (6 bases). This CDR3 is 16 amino acids long. Germline V gene lookup returns CDR1 MNHEY and CDR2 SVGEGT. This CDR3 is CASTPPRERRTVELFF. The CDR3 coding sequence is TGTGCCAGCACTCCCCCCCGGGAGAGACGAACCGTGGAGTTGTTTTTT.

The chain carries TRBV29-1 and TRBJ1-4; D unclear. Deletions cut 7 bases from V and 8 bases from J, with 20 bases between. Germline CDR1 reads SQVTM; CDR2 reads ANQGSEA. CDR3 size: 14 residues. The CDR3 here is CSDTDDSTVEKLFF. The CDR3, as DNA: TGCAGCGATACGGACGATTCGACGGTCGAAAAACTGTTTTTT.

On this clonotype itself: This may be a read error, as it is one base from a much larger clone. The V and J genes are TRBV4-3 and TRBJ2-3; perhaps TRBD2 as D (5 bases). Germline lookup yields CDR1 LGHNA and CDR2 YSLEER. V was shortened by 0 bases and J by 0 bases, with 16 bases between the two germline ends. CDR3 length equals 18 residues. CDR3 protein: CASSQDLFSGFSTDTQYF. The CDR3 nucleotides read TGCGCCAGCAGCCAAGACCTCTTCTCGGGGTTTAGCACAGATACGCAGTATTTT.